The clone carrying this T cell receptor beta chain was observed many times. The antigen remains undetermined. V was shortened by 1 base and J by 4 bases, with 16 bases between the two germline ends. Germline CDR1 reads SGHVS; CDR2 reads FQNEAQ. The CDR3 spans 16 residues. The data originate from a study of T cell repertoires in cytomegalovirus infection. TCRdb reprocessed the reads via MiXCR and lists one record per CDR3 protein. Of roughly 180,000 distinct CDR3 sequences listed, roughly 17% were seen once; the top ten hold almost 25%. Study outcomes and limitations: The study found HLA-C-restricted CMV-specific TCR beta clonotypes dominating the ex vivo response.

The source is a human donor in good health (CMV status not recorded). Some clones in this sample may be carry-over from other donors' samples. Sequencing was performed on CD8+ T cells from PBMCs. The rearrangement joins TRBV7-8 to TRBJ1-1, with D possibly being TRBD1 (6 bases). This CDR3 reads CASSLVRTVRSTEAFF. The CDR3 nucleotides are TGTGCCAGCAGCTTAGTCAGGACAGTGCGTAGCACTGAAGCTTTCTTT.